These 25 T cell receptor beta chains came from one sample sequenced in a study of cytomegalovirus exposure and HLA in healthy donors. Use of 60 Vbeta and 13 Jbeta primers characterized the PCR. The repertoire was sequenced with immunoSEQ multiplex PCR; TCRdb's copy has only in-frame clones and lacks some. The sample carries some 120,000 clones, roughly 76% recorded once. Sequencing was done on a sample of PBMCs. Every receptor here comes from a middle-aged woman in good health and CMV-seropositive.

The rearrangement joins TRBV27 to TRBJ1-1; TRBD1 is a possible D gene (6 bases). The CDR3 covers 14 residues. V was clipped by 8 bases and J by 3 bases, with 16 bases between them. The V gene's germline CDR1 is MNHEY and CDR2 SMNVEV (reference sequence). In nucleotides, the CDR3 is TGTGCCAGCCATAGGACAGCCGTGCACACTGAAGCTTTCTTT. As protein: CASHRTAVHTEAFF.

The chain is built from TRBV19 and TRBJ2-2; TRBD1 matches at 12 bases. Germline V gene sequence: CDR1 LNHDA, CDR2 SQIVND (reference sequence). The J segment lost 6 bases and the V segment lost 0 bases, leaving 8 bases of the junction unmatched. The CDR3 extends over 18 amino acids. CDR3 loop: CASSIDLGGQGASGELFF. The DNA of the CDR3 is TGTGCCAGTAGTATAGATCTAGGGGGACAGGGGGCGTCCGGGGAGCTGTTTTTT.

V usage is TRBV5-1 and J usage is TRBJ1-5; D uncertain. This CDR3 is 15 amino acids long. Trimming shortened V by 0 bases and J by 0 bases, and 7 bases separated the two germline ends. Germline CDR1 is SGHRS and CDR2 is YFSETQ. The CDR3: CASSLGSYSNQPQHF. CDR3 nucleotides: TGCGCCAGCAGCTTGGGTTCCTATAGCAATCAGCCCCAGCATTTT.

The sample holds a few counts of this clone. The chain links TRBV11-2 to TRBJ1-2; 7 bases align to TRBD1. The ends lost 4 bases at V and 4 bases at J; junction bases unmatched: 9. CDR3 length equals 15 residues. Per the germline V gene, CDR1 is SGHAT and CDR2 is FQNNGV. CDR3: CASSYGGRTGYGYTF. CDR3 sequence (DNA): TGTGCCAGCAGCTATGGAGGACGGACAGGCTATGGCTACACCTTC.

The chain couples TRBV25-1 to TRBJ2-3, with D possibly being TRBD1 (5 bases). The ends were cut back, 5 bases at V and 1 base at J, with 16 bases in the middle. The V gene's germline CDR1 is MGHDK and CDR2 SYGVNS. The CDR3 covers 16 residues. CDR3 DNA: TGTGCCAGCAGTCCTACCAGGGTCGGGCGCACAGATACGCAGTATTTT. Encoded protein: CASSPTRVGRTDTQYF. Filled out from reference TRBV25-1 and TRBJ2-3, the complete variable domain reads EADIYQTPRYLVIGTGKKITLECSQTMGHDKMYWYQQDPGMELHLIHYSYGVNSTEKGDLSSESTVSRIRTEHFPLTLESARPSHTSQYLCASSPTRVGRTDTQYFGPGTRLTVL.

The rearrangement joins TRBV30 to TRBJ1-2, with D possibly being TRBD1 (6 bases). The V end lost 5 bases, the J end lost 6 bases, and 10 bases lay between the germline ends. Germline CDR1 and CDR2: GTSNPN and SVGIG (reference sequence). This CDR3 has 11 residues. CDR3 DNA sequence: TGTGCCTGGGTCAGGGGTAATGGCTACACCTTC. This gives the protein CAWVRGNGYTF.

This chain links TRBV6-6 with TRBJ1-5; perhaps TRBD1 as D (6 bases). Trimming pared 1 base from V and 5 bases from J, leaving 15 bases between. Germline V CDR1 and CDR2: MNHNY, SVGAGI (reference sequence). The CDR3 has 16 amino acids. For the CDR3, the DNA is TGTGCCAGCAGTTACTTCAGATTGACAGGTCATCAGCCCCAGCATTTT. This gives the protein CASSYFRLTGHQPQHF.

J is TRBJ1-3 and V is TRBV29-1, with TRBD1 identical over 9 bases. The junction had 4 bases not matched to a gene; V was cut back by 2 bases and J by 8 bases. This CDR3 contains 13 residues. The V gene's germline CDR1 is SQVTM and CDR2 ANQGSEA. In nucleotides, the CDR3 is TGCAGCGTTGAAAGGGACAGGGTGGACACCATATATTTT. Protein product: CSVERDRVDTIYF.

The chain carries TRBV4-1 and TRBJ2-3; 7 bases align to TRBD1. Germline trimming cut 4 bases from V and 2 bases from J; bases unmatched to any gene: 15. The CDR3 sequence is 18 residues long. The germline V gene has CDR1 MGHRA and CDR2 YSYEKL. The CDR3 sequence is CASSRELDRPTYTDTQYF. The CDR3 coding sequence is TGCGCCAGCAGCCGGGAGCTGGACAGGCCAACCTACACAGATACGCAGTATTTT.

The chain has TRBV5-1 and TRBJ2-1; TRBD2 matches 9 bases. Unmatched junction bases numbered 2, after V lost 0 bases and J lost 4 bases. Germline CDR1 SGHRS, CDR2 YFSETQ. This CDR3 is built from 15 residues. The DNA for the CDR3 is TGCGCCAGCAGCTTGGCGGGACTAGCATACAATGAGCAGTTCTTC. Its translation is CASSLAGLAYNEQFF.

This chain connects TRBV6-6 to TRBJ1-4, with a tentative D call TRBD1 (6 bases). The CDR3 runs to 15 residues. CDR1 and CDR2 (germline): MNHNY, SVGAGI (reference sequence). Trimming shortened V by 8 bases and J by 5 bases, and 18 bases separated the two germline ends. CDR3 nucleotides: TGTGCCAGCTCATTGAGTGGACAGAAGAATGAAAAACTGTTTTTT. This codes for CASSLSGQKNEKLFF.

This clone was detected only a few times. In DNA form, the CDR3 reads TGCGCCAGCAGCCACCGAAACTCAGGGTCCAGGAACACTGAAGCTTTCTTT. Its protein product is CASSHRNSGSRNTEAFF. The chain uses TRBV4-1 and TRBJ1-1, with a tentative D call TRBD1 (5 bases). From germline, CDR1 is MGHRA and CDR2 YSYEKL. The CDR3 has 17 residues. Deletions cut 3 bases from V and 1 base from J, with 18 bases between.

The rearrangement joins TRBV6-4 to TRBJ2-1, with 9 bases aligning to TRBD2. The CDR3 is 15 amino acids. V shed 4 bases, J shed 3 bases, and the junction held 4 bases outside the gene matches. In germline, CDR1 is MRHNA, CDR2 SNTAGT. CDR3 nucleotides: TGTGCCAGCAGTGTTAGCGGGGGTTTCTACAATGAGCAGTTCTTC. Its translation: CASSVSGGFYNEQFF.

The V and J genes are TRBV6-9 and TRBJ2-7; 7 bases map to TRBD1. J gave up 1 base and V 2 bases, and 5 bases lay outside the gene matches. CDR1 and CDR2 (germline): MNHGY, SVAAGI. The CDR3 contains 15 residues. The CDR3 nucleotides are TGTGCCAGCAGTTATACACCGGGACAGTCCTACGAGCAGTACTTC. It yields the protein CASSYTPGQSYEQYF.

The chain uses TRBV19 and TRBJ1-1; no firm D call. From germline, CDR1 is LNHDA and CDR2 SQIVND (reference sequence). Trimming took off 3 bases at V and 6 bases at J, with 5 bases between the two ends. There are 11 residues in the CDR3. CDR3 sequence: CASSIRAEAFF. In DNA form, the CDR3 reads TGTGCCAGTAGTATCCGCGCTGAAGCTTTCTTT.

With regard to this clone: At one boundary the junction diverges from the germline segment, which might be a read error. This chain joins TRBV7-7 and TRBJ2-2; 8 bases are shared with TRBD1. This CDR3 spans 16 amino acids. The germline CDR1 and CDR2 sequences are SSHAT and FNYEAQ (reference sequence). CDR3 in DNA: TGTGCTAGCAGCCGTACGACAGGGGCAAGGACCGGGGAGCTGTTTTTT. Residues: CASSRTTGARTGELFF.

The rearrangement uses TRBV29-1 and TRBJ1-4, with D tentatively TRBD1 (6 bases). The germline V gene has CDR1 SQVTM and CDR2 ANQGSEA. The CDR3 has 14 residues. Trimming removed 8 bases from V and 8 bases from J, with 21 bases in between. The CDR3 DNA reads as TGCAGCCCTACCGAGGGGGTCTGTGAGGAAAAACTGTTTTTT. Its translation: CSPTEGVCEEKLFF.

This rearrangement joins TRBV2 to TRBJ1-1; D ambiguous. Between the trimmed V and J ends, which lost 3 bases and 8 bases, there was a span of 7 bases. CDR1 SNHLY and CDR2 FYNNEI come from the germline V gene. The CDR3 runs 11 residues. The CDR3 sequence is CASSEFREAFF. CDR3 coding DNA: TGTGCCAGCAGTGAGTTCAGGGAAGCTTTCTTT.

The gene calls are TRBV29-1 and TRBJ1-5, with TRBD1 as a possible D gene (6 bases). V was shortened by 7 bases and J by 6 bases, with 16 bases between the two germline ends. The CDR3 consists of 13 residues. Germline assignment: CDR1 SQVTM and CDR2 ANQGSEA. The DNA of the CDR3 is TGCAGCGCCTCGGGGGGCTGGGGTCAGCCCCAGCATTTT. It is translated as CSASGGWGQPQHF.

The gene calls are TRBV6-5 and TRBJ1-2; 7 bases fit TRBD1. Germline CDR1 reads MNHEY; CDR2 reads SVGAGI. The CDR3 totals 13 residues. The J segment lost 8 bases and the V segment lost 5 bases, leaving 8 bases of the junction unmatched. CDR3 amino acids: CASSPTTGVGYTF. Written as DNA, the CDR3 is TGTGCCAGCAGTCCTACTACAGGGGTCGGCTACACCTTC.

The V and J genes are TRBV30 and TRBJ2-5; no clear D. The CDR3 has 14 residues. CDR1 GTSNPN and CDR2 SVGIG come from the germline V gene (reference sequence). V was pared by 0 bases and J by 2 bases, with 10 bases between. CDR3 nucleotide sequence: TGTGCCTGGAGTGTAATTGGCGGACAAGAGACCCAGTACTTC. Encoded protein: CAWSVIGGQETQYF. Looking up the rest from reference TRBV30 and TRBJ2-5 gives the full variable domain: SQTIHQWPATLVQPVGSPLSLECTVEGTSNPNLYWYRQAAGRGLQLLFYSVGIGQISSEVPQNLSASRPQDRQFILSSKKLLLSDSGFYLCAWSVIGGQETQYFGPGTRLLVL.

V and J are TRBV6-1 and TRBJ1-6, with D tentatively TRBD1 (5 bases). Germline CDR1 and CDR2: MNHNS and SASEGT. V was shortened by 4 bases and J by 10 bases, with 17 bases between the two germline ends. The CDR3 extends over 15 amino acids. DNA of the CDR3: TGTGCCAGCAGTGTCCAAGGACAACTAAACTCACCCCTCCACTTT. It codes for CASSVQGQLNSPLHF.

V usage is TRBV10-3 and J usage is TRBJ2-3; no firm D call. Germline CDR1 is ENHRY and CDR2 is SYGVKD. V dropped 0 bases and J dropped 0 bases, with 10 bases sitting between them. The CDR3 consists of 16 residues. CDR3 sequence (DNA): TGTGCCATCAGTGAGTCTGCCCTAATAAGCACAGATACGCAGTATTTT. Translating gives CAISESALISTDTQYF.

The J gene is TRBJ2-7, the V gene TRBV6-6; possibly TRBD2 for D (5 bases). The CDR3 consists of 12 residues. Germline V gene data show CDR1 as MNHNY and CDR2 as SVGAGI (reference sequence). Between the trimmed V and J ends, which lost 4 bases and 7 bases, there was a span of 11 bases. The CDR3 protein is CASSSLGGEQYF. DNA of the CDR3: TGTGCCAGCAGTTCGCTCGGCGGGGAGCAGTACTTC.

This clone was found a few times. CDR3 sequence (DNA): TGTGCCAGCAGCTTGGTCCGCCGCCGAGACACCATATATTTT. It specifies CASSLVRRRDTIYF. This sequence joins TRBV5-6 and TRBJ1-3; D remains ambiguous. V was shortened by 0 bases and J by 8 bases, with 12 bases between the two germline ends. This CDR3 comprises 14 residues. Germline V gives CDR1 SGHDT, CDR2 YYEEEE.